This entry concerns a single T cell receptor beta chain. These data are taken from a study of glioma-infiltrating T cells after dendritic cell vaccination. Study details: The vaccine used monocyte-derived dendritic cells pulsed overnight with autologous tumor lysate.

Indicated time point: after dendritic cell vaccination, including at tumor progression/relapse. Up to 2 ug genomic DNA was used for TCRB CDR3 amplification. Sequencing used immunoSEQ multiplex PCR; TCRdb keeps in-frame clones, though not all of them. Found here are 20,000 to 30,000 clones, roughly 91% of them singletons; the top ten hold around 2.9%. The CDR3 sequence is 15 residues long. Germline-derived CDR1 and CDR2 are SEHNR and FQNEAQ (reference sequence). V gave up 1 base and J gave up 5 bases, with 14 bases separating them. The TCR comes from a human donor with glioblastoma. The sample in question was blood, obtained after dendritic cell vaccination. The rearrangement uses TRBV7-9 and TRBJ2-5, with D perhaps matching TRBD2 (5 bases). The CDR3 nucleotides read TGTGCCAGCAGCTTAGGAGGGAACTCTCGGGAGACCCAGTACTTC. It is translated as CASSLGGNSRETQYF.